This record concerns one T cell receptor beta chain sequence. Its antigen target is currently unknown. No base quality values were provided; no much bigger clone lies one nucleotide off. The CDR3 sequence holds 14 residues, the cysteine and phenylalanine included. Of the read, only the CDR3 DNA is kept; its 42 bases are in frame from base 1. V lost 3 bases and J lost 9 bases; the stretch between them is 15 bases long. CDR1 MNHEY and CDR2 SMNVEV are derived from the germline V gene (reference sequence). The data were taken from a study of T cells in Graves' hyperthyroidism and ophthalmopathy (dated by TCRdb to the late 2010s). Regarding the complete study: Peripheral blood was collected at initial diagnosis, before any treatment. In addition, the study compared T-cell repertoires in thyroid tissue and in blood from roughly six Graves' hyperthyroidism patients. To identify TCR V-J signatures that set the groups apart, the researchers used a discovery cohort of more than 95 patients, made up of 40 to 45 with Graves' ophthalmopathy and approximately 57 with stable Graves' hyperthyroidism. For training and testing, the 80 to 100 patients in the discovery cohort were randomly divided in a 7:3 ratio. The paper describes TCR Vbeta CDR3 sequencing of around 140 peripheral blood samples, made up of 40 to 45 ophthalmopathy patients, some 80 hyperthyroidism patients and about 17 progressor patients. After blood sampling, hyperthyroidism patients were treated with methimazole at a starting dose of 30 mg daily, and ophthalmopathy patients were treated with high-dose intravenous methylprednisolone. Prospective prediction of ophthalmopathy was tested in an independent validation cohort of approximately 19 hyperthyroidism patients and around 16 patients who later progressed to ophthalmopathy.

General conclusions and limits of the study: In cross-validation, a model built on a 13 V-J signature told ophthalmopathy apart from stable hyperthyroidism with less than 90% sensitivity and around 81% specificity, and in testing the same model reached 80%/75%. In validation, the model predicted progression to ophthalmopathy with around 71% sensitivity and over 72% specificity, a median of 6.5 months before onset. No statistical method was used to set the sample size in advance, and investigators knew the group allocation. Most expanded thyroid clonotypes (frequency above 0.001) were also found in blood, which suggests that blood repertoires may mirror thyroid immune responses.

Amplification of TCR beta CDR3 regions was carried out from RNA transcripts. A first-round RT-PCR of the TCR CDR3 used the HTBI primer set with the Qiagen OneStep RT-PCR kit. A second multiplex PCR round built the libraries, followed by size selection and purification. Sequencing of the libraries was done on an Illumina HiSeq2000 using paired-end 100 bp reads. As for the original processing: Raw data were processed with SOAPnuke, discarding reads with adapters, uncalled bases, mean Phred below 15, or no exact constant-primer or identifier match. High-quality paired reads were merged with COPE v1.2.5, and unique nucleotide sequences were defined as clonotypes. MiTCR v1.1 was used to align clonotypes to the IMGT TRBV, TRBD and TRBJ reference segments. The analysis was restricted to V-J combinations with a frequency above 0.0001, which together covered approximately 99% of the repertoires. A TCS score was defined as the ratio of F50 (clonal expansion) to E x V (chaos), with BLOSUM62-based TCRdist applied between CDR3 peptides within each V-J. Welch's t-statistics and random forest reduced roughly 530 V-J features to roughly 13, which were used in a naive Bayes classifier (R e1071). TCRdb redid the processing of the public reads, applying fastp at Q25 and MiXCR, and retained in-frame beta chains. CDR3 protein duplicates are merged, each entry listing the most common genes and DNA. The V and J calls reflect TCRdb's pipeline rather than the authors' work. The sample includes under 350,000 distinct CDR3 sequences, with 21% observed a single time. 50% of the sample is held by the ten biggest clonotypes.

Graves' hyperthyroidism was defined as stable when no progression to ophthalmopathy occurred over 18 months of follow-up. Hyperthyroidism patients were newly diagnosed, with disease duration under 2 months, and aged 18 to 65 years. Patients with uncontrolled infections, other autoimmune diseases, pregnancy or lactation were excluded. Diagnoses were based on clinical symptoms, serum thyroxine and TRAb, thyroid ultrasound and orbital computed tomography. Ficoll-Paque density gradient centrifugation was used to isolate PBMCs from around 10 ml of fresh peripheral blood. Total RNA was extracted using Trizol reagent, and RNA quality was assessed on an Agilent 2100 Bioanalyzer.

The sequence was collected from a woman aged 45-59 years with Graves' hyperthyroidism. In this chain, TRBV27 is recombined with TRBJ1-5; the D gene identity is not certain. The sample consisted of blood. CDR3 protein: CASSFRLPLGPQHF. The DNA sequence reads TGTGCCAGCAGTTTTCGTCTCCCTTTAGGGCCCCAGCATTTT.